These 11 T cell receptor beta chains share one sample of origin, sequenced in a study of T-cell reconstitution after alpha-beta-depleted transplantation in children. The library targeted TCRbeta and was prepared with unique molecular identifiers. TCRdb called the PCR reads again in MiXCR, with one record for every CDR3 protein. This sample carries 800,000 to 1,000,000 distinct CDR3 sequences, about 26% of them seen once, and the ten largest clones take approximately 30%. Sequenced here: PBMCs, mostly from graft donor cells, sampled 360 days after TCRalphabeta/CD19-depleted stem cell transplant. The receptor set was obtained from a boy under two years old who had a stem cell transplant for SCID, so the T cells may come from the graft donor.

The V and J genes are TRBV24-1 and TRBJ2-1; a weak D match, TRBD1 (6 bases). Germline CDR1 and CDR2: KGHDR and SFDVKD. The CDR3 totals 15 residues. V was cut by 2 bases and J by 4 bases, with 11 bases left in between. In DNA, the CDR3 is TGTGCCACCAGTGATTGGCAGGGGTCTTACAATGAGCAGTTCTTC. Amino acid sequence: CATSDWQGSYNEQFF.

The rearrangement joins TRBV29-1 to TRBJ1-2; 7 positions match TRBD1. Per the germline V gene, CDR1 is SQVTM and CDR2 is ANQGSEA. J lost 2 bases, V lost 7 bases, and 4 bases had no gene match. There are 12 residues in the CDR3. As DNA, the CDR3 is TGCAGCGCCGGGGACAGAAACTATGGCTACACCTTC. It encodes CSAGDRNYGYTF.

This clonotype was seen a handful of times. This sequence joins TRBV9 and TRBJ2-5; 10 positions agree with TRBD2. Germline V gives CDR1 SGDLS, CDR2 YYNGEE. This CDR3 is built from 14 residues. V shed 2 bases and J 2 bases; nucleotides not matched to a gene: 0. CDR3 in amino acids: CASSVGLAQETQYF. The CDR3 DNA reads as TGTGCCAGCAGCGTGGGACTAGCGCAAGAGACCCAGTACTTC.

This clonotype has a handful of counts. This sequence joins TRBV7-3 and TRBJ2-2; the D is unclear. Germline CDR1 SGHTA, CDR2 FQGTGA. The CDR3 contains 13 residues. V was cut by 5 bases and J by 6 bases, with 10 bases left in between. Written as DNA, the CDR3 is TGTGCCAGCAGCCCTTTTGGGGCCGGGGAGCTGTTTTTT. It specifies CASSPFGAGELFF.

This chain connects TRBV5-5 to TRBJ1-5; D uncertain. CDR3 length equals 14 residues. Germline assignment: CDR1 SGHKS and CDR2 YYEKEE (reference sequence). V was cut by 2 bases and J by 4 bases, with 10 bases left in between. CDR3 in amino acids: CASSFMQANQPQHF. The CDR3 DNA sequence: TGTGCCAGCAGCTTCATGCAGGCAAATCAGCCCCAGCATTTT.

The chain recombines TRBV2 with TRBJ2-1; possibly TRBD2 for D (6 bases). V was pared by 7 bases and J by 9 bases, with 16 bases between. Germline lookup yields CDR1 SNHLY and CDR2 FYNNEI. CDR3 size: 13 residues. CDR3: CASNLAGLGEQFF. CDR3 in DNA: TGTGCCAGCAATCTGGCGGGGTTGGGTGAGCAGTTCTTC.

This rearrangement joins TRBV12-3 or TRBV12-4 to TRBJ1-5; 7 bases are shared with TRBD1. The length of the CDR3 is 16 residues. V lost 1 base and J lost 7; bases outside the gene matches: 10. The CDR3 DNA reads TGTGCCAGCAGTTTAGGGTATCCAGGGGGTGTACAGCCCCAGCATTTT. It codes for CASSLGYPGGVQPQHF.

The genes are TRBV18 and TRBJ2-7; 8 nucleotides match TRBD2. CDR1 KGHSH and CDR2 LQKENI come from the germline V gene. This CDR3 contains 15 residues. V was pared by 4 bases and J by 1 base, with 6 bases of the junction left unmatched. The CDR3 DNA follows: TGTGCCAGCTCACGCGAAGCGGGGGCATCCTACGAGCAGTACTTC. This gives the protein CASSREAGASYEQYF.

The chain has TRBV2 and TRBJ2-6; no definite D call. CDR1 SNHLY and CDR2 FYNNEI come from the germline V gene. This CDR3 is built from 15 residues. The V end was cut by 6 bases, the J end by 2 bases, with 11 bases between. CDR3 in DNA: TGTGCCAGCAGCTTATTACACACTGGGGCCAACGTCCTGACTTTC. Its translation is CASSLLHTGANVLTF.

Worth noting for this clonotype: A much larger clone is a single base away; this may be a read error. This rearrangement joins TRBV6-5 to TRBJ2-2; D remains unclear. This CDR3 has 12 amino acids. Germline CDR1 is MNHEY and CDR2 is SVGAGI. This CDR3 reads CAGSSVTGELFF. In DNA form, the CDR3 reads TGTGCCGGCAGTTCCGTCACCGGGGAGCTGTTTTTT.

The table lists this clonotype with a few counts. The V call is TRBV12-3 or TRBV12-4, the J call TRBJ2-7; D is undetermined. V lost 3 bases to trimming and J lost 0 bases, with 15 bases between them. This CDR3 is built from 16 residues. CDR3: CASSFFPGPNSYEQYF. DNA of the CDR3: TGTGCCAGCAGTTTTTTCCCCGGACCGAACTCCTACGAGCAGTACTTC.